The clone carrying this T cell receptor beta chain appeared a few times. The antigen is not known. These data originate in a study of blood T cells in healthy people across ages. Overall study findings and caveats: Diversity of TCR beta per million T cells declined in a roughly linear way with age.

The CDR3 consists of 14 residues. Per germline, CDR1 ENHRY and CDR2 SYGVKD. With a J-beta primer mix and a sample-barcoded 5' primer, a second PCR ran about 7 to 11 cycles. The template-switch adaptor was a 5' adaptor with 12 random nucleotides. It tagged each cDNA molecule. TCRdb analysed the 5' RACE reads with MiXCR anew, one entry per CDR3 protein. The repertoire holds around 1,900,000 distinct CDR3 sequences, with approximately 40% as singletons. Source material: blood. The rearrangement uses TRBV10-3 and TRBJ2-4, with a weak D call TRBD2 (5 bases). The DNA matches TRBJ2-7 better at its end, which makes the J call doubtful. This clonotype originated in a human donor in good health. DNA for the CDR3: TGTGCCATCAGTGATGGACTGGGGACCTACGAGCAGTACTTC. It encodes CAISDGLGTYEQYF.